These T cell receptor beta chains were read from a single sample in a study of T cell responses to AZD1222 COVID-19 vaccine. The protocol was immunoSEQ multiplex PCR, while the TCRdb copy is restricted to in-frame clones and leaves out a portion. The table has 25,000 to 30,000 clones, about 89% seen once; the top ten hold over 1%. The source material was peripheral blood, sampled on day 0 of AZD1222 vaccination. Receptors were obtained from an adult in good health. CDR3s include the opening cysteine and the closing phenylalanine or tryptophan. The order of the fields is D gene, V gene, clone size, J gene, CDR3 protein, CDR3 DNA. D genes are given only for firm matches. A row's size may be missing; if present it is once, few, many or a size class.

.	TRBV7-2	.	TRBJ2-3	CASSLVPAIRSSTDTQYF	TGTGCCAGCAGCTTAGTTCCGGCTATAAGATCTAGCACAGATACGCAGTATTTT
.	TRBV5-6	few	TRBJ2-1	CASSPTDVSYNEQFF	TGTGCCAGCAGCCCGACGGATGTCTCCTACAATGAGCAGTTCTTC
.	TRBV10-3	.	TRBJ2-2	CAIREPGLINTGELFF	TGTGCCATCAGGGAACCGGGACTTATAAACACCGGGGAGCTGTTTTTT
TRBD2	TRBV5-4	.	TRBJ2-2	CASSGAGTSGSNTGELFF	TGTGCCAGCAGCGGGGCCGGGACTAGCGGTTCTAACACCGGGGAGCTGTTTTTT
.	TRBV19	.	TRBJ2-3	CASSSSPGDTQYF	TGTGCCAGTAGTTCATCCCCAGGGGACACGCAGTATTTT
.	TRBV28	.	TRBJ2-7	CASSHRQNEQYF	TGTGCCAGCAGCCACCGACAAAACGAGCAGTACTTC
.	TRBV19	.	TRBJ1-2	CASRGPAGGYTF	TGTGCCAGTAGGGGACCTGCGGGCGGCTACACCTTC
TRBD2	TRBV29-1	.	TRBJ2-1	CSVDRGRAADEQFF	TGCAGCGTTGACCGCGGGAGGGCCGCGGATGAGCAGTTCTTC
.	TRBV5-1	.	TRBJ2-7	CASSLEALARYEQYF	TGCGCCAGCAGCTTGGAGGCTCTAGCGAGGTACGAGCAGTACTTC
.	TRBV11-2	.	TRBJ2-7	CASSSVAEFYEQYF	TGTGCCAGCAGCTCCGTCGCGGAGTTCTACGAGCAGTACTTC
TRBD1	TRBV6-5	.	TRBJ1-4	CASHEDRVNEKLFF	TGTGCCAGCCACGAGGACAGGGTTAATGAAAAACTGTTTTTT
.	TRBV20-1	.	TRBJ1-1	CSASFPGDTEAFF	TGCAGTGCTAGTTTCCCCGGGGACACTGAAGCTTTCTTT
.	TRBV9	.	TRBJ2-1	CASSVLGAGEQFF	TGTGCCAGCAGCGTACTAGGGGCGGGTGAGCAGTTCTTC
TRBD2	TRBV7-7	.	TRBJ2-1	CASSLYPLTSGSNEQFF	TGTGCCAGCAGTCTTTACCCCCTGACTAGCGGGAGCAATGAGCAGTTCTTC
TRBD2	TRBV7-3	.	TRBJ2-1	CASSTSGDIRVEQFF	TGTGCCAGCAGCACCAGCGGGGATATACGGGTAGAGCAGTTCTTC
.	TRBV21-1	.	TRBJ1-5	CASSRGSNQPQHF	TGTGCCAGCAGCAGGGGGAGCAATCAGCCCCAGCATTTT
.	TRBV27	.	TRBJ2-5	CASSSSPGLKETQYF	TGTGCCAGCAGTTCATCCCCCGGACTAAAAGAGACCCAGTACTTC
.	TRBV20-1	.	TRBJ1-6	CSASVSSYNSPLHF	TGCAGTGCTAGTGTGAGCTCCTATAATTCACCCCTCCACTTT
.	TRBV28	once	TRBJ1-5	CASSPGRGVGPQHF	TGTGCCAGCAGTCCTGGACGGGGAGTAGGGCCCCAGCATTTT
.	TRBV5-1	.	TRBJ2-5	CASSLLPSSTQYF	TGCGCCAGCAGCTTACTACCGTCCTCGACCCAGTACTTC
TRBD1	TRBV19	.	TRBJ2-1	CASSIRQGQDYNEQFF	TGTGCCAGTAGTATACGCCAGGGACAGGACTACAATGAGCAGTTCTTC
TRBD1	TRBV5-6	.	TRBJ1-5	CASSLSGTGVPQHF	TGTGCCAGCAGCTTGTCCGGGACAGGGGTGCCCCAGCATTTT
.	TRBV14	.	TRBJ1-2	CASSQEPQGPQTNYGYTF	TGTGCCAGCAGCCAAGAACCCCAAGGTCCACAAACGAACTATGGCTACACCTTC
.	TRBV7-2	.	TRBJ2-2	CASSDHPGELFF	TGTGCCAGCAGCGATCATCCCGGGGAGCTGTTTTTT
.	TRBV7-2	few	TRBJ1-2	CASSLESVYGYTF	TGTGCCAGCAGCTTAGAATCTGTCTATGGCTACACCTTC
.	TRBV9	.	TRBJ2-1	CASSTKARYNEQFF	TGTGCCAGCAGCACAAAGGCTAGGTACAATGAGCAGTTCTTC
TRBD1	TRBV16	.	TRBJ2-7	CASSRGTGINEQYF	TGTGCCAGCAGCCGCGGGACAGGGATTAACGAGCAGTACTTC
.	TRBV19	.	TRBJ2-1	CASRTDGGDNEQFF	TGTGCCAGTAGAACAGATGGAGGGGACAATGAGCAGTTCTTC
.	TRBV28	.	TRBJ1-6	CASSFGRSSYNSPLHF	TGTGCCAGCAGTTTTGGCAGGAGCTCCTATAATTCACCCCTCCACTTT
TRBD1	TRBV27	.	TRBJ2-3	CASSLMGQDTDTQYF	TGTGCCAGCAGTTTAATGGGACAGGACACAGATACGCAGTATTTT
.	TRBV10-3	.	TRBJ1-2	CAITSRIGEFVTNYGYTF	TGTGCCATCACCTCAAGGATTGGGGAATTTGTCACTAACTATGGCTACACCTTC